The subject of this entry is one T cell receptor (beta chain). What it binds is not known. This sample was taken from a study of T-cell reconstitution after alpha-beta-depleted transplantation in children. Study findings and constraints: T-cell counts and diversity at one year post-transplant came mainly from newly produced T cells.

Trimming cost V 6 bases and J 8 bases, with 16 bases left between them. CDR1 DFQATT and CDR2 SNEGSKA come from the germline V gene (reference sequence). The CDR3 sequence is 12 residues long. TCRbeta library preparation incorporated unique molecular identifiers. Each CDR3 protein gets one entry after TCRdb re-called the PCR reads with MiXCR. The data hold hundreds of thousands of distinct CDR3 sequences, with 13% observed a single time. The TCR originated in a male patient under 18 who had a stem cell transplant for acute myeloid leukemia, so the T cells may come from the graft donor. This sample comprised PBMCs, mostly from graft donor cells, obtained 360 days after TCRalphabeta/CD19-depleted stem cell transplant. The J gene is TRBJ1-1, the V gene TRBV20-1; the D is unclear. The CDR3 sequence: CSAEGPAGEAFF. CDR3 DNA: TGCAGTGCCGAGGGCCCGGCGGGAGAAGCTTTCTTT.